Shown below are 5 T cell receptor beta chains from a single sample sequenced in a study of patients and donors after allogeneic stem cell transplantation. A single record per CDR3 protein comes from TCRdb applying MiXCR to the RT-PCR reads. Here the sample spans about a million distinct CDR3 sequences, roughly 17% being singletons. Source material: blood, either unsorted or a sorted T cell fraction (not recorded which). These receptors all stem from a human donor who was either an allogeneic HSCT recipient or a stem cell or donor lymphocyte infusion donor (not recorded which). It is not recorded whose cells these are; they may come from a transplant donor.

This clonotype appeared many times. The chain links TRBV29-1 to TRBJ2-7; tentatively, D is TRBD1 (5 bases). The CDR3 is 15 amino acids. Germline CDR1 and CDR2: SQVTM and ANQGSEA. The germline V and J ends were trimmed by 2 bases and 1 base, with 15 bases remaining between them. CDR3 nucleotides: TGCAGCGTTGAAACCGCCAGGGAAGAATCCTACGAGCAGTACTTC. Amino acid sequence: CSVETAREESYEQYF.

The CDR3 sequence is CASSTDPLLTQAFF. The CDR3, as DNA: TGTGCCAGCAGCACAGACCCTTTGTTGACACAAGCTTTCTTT. The J gene is TRBJ1-1, the V gene TRBV6-1; D unclear. This CDR3 contains 14 residues. Germline lookup yields CDR1 MNHNS and CDR2 SASEGT. Trimming shortened V by 6 bases and J by 9 bases, and 20 bases separated the two germline ends.

This rearrangement joins TRBV27 to TRBJ2-1, with D maybe TRBD2 (5 bases). Deletions cut 6 bases from V and 3 bases from J, with 15 bases between. The CDR3 is 15 amino acids. CDR1 and CDR2 from the germline V gene are MNHEY and SMNVEV (reference sequence). The CDR3 is CASSPTISNYNEQFF. The CDR3 DNA is TGTGCCAGCAGCCCGACTATCTCAAACTACAATGAGCAGTTCTTC.

The rearrangement joins TRBV2 to TRBJ2-7; 8 bases map to TRBD1. The CDR3 has 17 amino acids. The trim removed 3 bases at V and 5 bases at J, leaving 15 bases unmatched. Looked up from germline, CDR1 is SNHLY and CDR2 is FYNNEI. In DNA, the CDR3 is TGTGCCAGCAGTGATTCCGGCTCAGGGGGCCCCTCGAACGAGCAGTACTTC. This sequence encodes CASSDSGSGGPSNEQYF. The full variable domain, rest sourced from reference TRBV2 and TRBJ2-7, is EPEVTQTPSHQVTQMGQEVILRCVPISNHLYFYWYRQILGQKVEFLVSFYNNEISEKSEIFDDQFSVERPDGSNFTLKIRSTKLEDSAMYFCASSDSGSGGPSNEQYFGPGTRLTVT.

This clonotype was counted a few times. V usage is TRBV12-3 or TRBV12-4 and J usage is TRBJ2-7; TRBD2 is a possible D gene (6 bases). V dropped 1 base and J dropped 7 bases, with 14 bases sitting between them. The CDR3 is 14 residues long. The CDR3 loop reads CASSLVGPEGEQYF. The CDR3 region has the DNA TGTGCCAGCAGTTTAGTTGGGCCGGAGGGGGAGCAGTACTTC.